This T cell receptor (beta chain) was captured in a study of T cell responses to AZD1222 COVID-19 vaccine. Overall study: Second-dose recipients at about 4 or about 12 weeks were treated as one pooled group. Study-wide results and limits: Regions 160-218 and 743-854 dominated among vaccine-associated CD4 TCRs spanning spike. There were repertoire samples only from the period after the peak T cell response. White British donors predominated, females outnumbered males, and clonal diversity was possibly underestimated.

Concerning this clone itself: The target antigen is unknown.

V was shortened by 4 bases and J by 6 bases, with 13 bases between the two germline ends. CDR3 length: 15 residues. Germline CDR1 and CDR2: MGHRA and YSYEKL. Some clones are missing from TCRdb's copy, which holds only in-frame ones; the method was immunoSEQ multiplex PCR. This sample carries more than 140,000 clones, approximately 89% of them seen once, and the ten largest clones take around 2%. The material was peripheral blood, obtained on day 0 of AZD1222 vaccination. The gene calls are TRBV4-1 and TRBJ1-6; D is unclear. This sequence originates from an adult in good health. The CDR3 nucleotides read TGCGCCAGCAGCCCCTGGACGGAGACTAATTCACCCCTCCACTTT. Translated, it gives CASSPWTETNSPLHF.